Below, 26 T cell receptor beta chains from the same sample are listed, as sequenced in a study of OX40 agonist ivuxolimab in advanced cancers. Libraries were prepared through the immunoSEQ multiplex PCR assay. The table comes from immuneACCESS by way of TCRdb, which keeps in-frame sequences with V and J called. Part of the clones is missing from these tables; in studies checked, under half for an unresolved V gene and the rest for unknown reasons. The sample has 20,000 to 25,000 clones on record, 80% to 85% of them singletons. The ten largest clones take up around 14% of the sample. The sequences come from CD4+ or CD8+ T cells sorted from blood, collected in a trial of the OX40 agonist ivuxolimab. The origin of the receptors is an adult with an advanced solid tumor such as melanoma, head and neck, liver or kidney cancer.

In its sample, this clone was seen a few times. V gene TRBV2 combines with J gene TRBJ1-1, with D perhaps matching TRBD1 (5 bases). The V and J ends lost 2 bases and 1 base respectively, with 14 bases between them. The germline V gene encodes CDR1 SNHLY and CDR2 FYNNEI. The CDR3 has 16 amino acids. The DNA of the CDR3 is TGTGCCAGCAGTGAAAGGCGGGGGGGGAGGAACACTGAAGCTTTCTTT. This gives the protein CASSERRGGRNTEAFF.

This chain joins TRBV9 and TRBJ2-1; TRBD2 is a possible D gene (7 bases). Germline CDR1 and CDR2: SGDLS and YYNGEE. V lost 0 bases and J lost 0, with 13 bases in between. The CDR3 sequence is 17 residues long. CDR3: CASSVGGGASSYNEQFF. The DNA of the CDR3 is TGTGCCAGCAGCGTAGGTGGGGGGGCAAGCTCCTACAATGAGCAGTTCTTC.

This sequence joins TRBV4-2 and TRBJ2-3, with 11 bases aligning to TRBD2. CDR3 length: 16 amino acids. Germline trimming cut 0 bases from V and 4 bases from J; bases unmatched to any gene: 3. Germline-derived CDR1 and CDR2 are LGHNA and YNFKEQ. Here the CDR3 reads CASSQDVSGGADTQYF. The CDR3 region has the DNA TGTGCCAGCAGCCAAGATGTTAGCGGGGGGGCAGATACGCAGTATTTT.

The chain is built from TRBV19 and TRBJ2-1; 10 bases fit TRBD1. Germline V CDR1 and CDR2: LNHDA, SQIVND (reference sequence). The CDR3 has 15 residues. Unmatched junction bases numbered 4, after V lost 4 bases and J lost 4 bases. The CDR3 DNA is TGTGCCAGTAGTACGGTGGGACAGGGGTACAATGAGCAGTTCTTC. The encoded protein is CASSTVGQGYNEQFF. Combining the CDR3 with reference TRBV19 and TRBJ2-1 gives the whole variable domain DGGITQSPKYLFRKEGQNVTLSCEQNLNHDAMYWYRQDPGQGLRLIYYSQIVNDFQKGDIAEGYSVSREKKESFPLTVTSAQKNPTAFYLCASSTVGQGYNEQFFGPGTRLTVL.

The CDR3 loop reads CAISEHLTDDRGSDNGYTF. CDR3 DNA sequence: TGTGCCATCAGTGAGCATCTGACAGATGACAGGGGGAGCGATAATGGCTACACCTTC. The chain recombines TRBV10-3 with TRBJ1-2, with TRBD1 identical over 9 bases. The trim removed 2 bases at V and 6 bases at J, leaving 19 bases unmatched. There are 19 residues in the CDR3. The germline gives CDR1 ENHRY, CDR2 SYGVKD.

This chain uses TRBV5-3 with TRBJ2-6; 8 positions match TRBD1. TRBV5-3 falls under the ORF class, with uncertain function. CDR3 length: 15 amino acids. V gave up 4 bases and J gave up 3 bases; unmatched junction bases: 3. In nucleotides, the CDR3 is TGTGCCAGAAGCAGGACAGGGAGTGGGGCCAACGTCCTGACTTTC. Translated, it gives CARSRTGSGANVLTF.

This clone turned up a few times. The V gene is TRBV4-1, the J gene TRBJ2-7; 7 positions agree with TRBD1. The CDR3 is 15 amino acids. CDR1 is MGHRA and CDR2 is YSYEKL in the germline V gene. V was clipped by 5 bases and J by 2 bases; unmatched bases: 9. In DNA, the CDR3 is TGCGCCAGCAGCAAGGTGCAGGGGGTTGCCTACGAGCAGTACTTC. Encoded protein: CASSKVQGVAYEQYF.

A few counts support this clone. This may arise from a read error, as a much more abundant clone is one base away. The rearrangement links TRBV7-8 to TRBJ2-7; possible D gene TRBD2, 7 bases. V was cut by 5 bases and J by 3 bases, with 26 bases left in between. The CDR3 contains 18 residues. Per the germline V gene, CDR1 is SGHVS and CDR2 is FQNEAQ. The CDR3 spells CASSAKGRGAGRGYEQYF. For the CDR3, the DNA is TGTGCCAGCAGCGCCAAGGGGAGGGGGGCCGGCCGGGGCTACGAGCAGTACTTC.

The chain joins TRBV6-5 to TRBJ1-1; possible D gene TRBD1, 5 bases. With 4 bases removed from V and 3 bases from J, the gap between germline ends came to 9 bases. CDR1 is MNHEY, CDR2 SVGAGI, per germline. The CDR3 is 13 amino acids. The CDR3 is CASSSGGYTEAFF. The CDR3 coding sequence is TGTGCCAGCAGTTCGGGGGGATACACTGAAGCTTTCTTT.

The chain carries TRBV6-5 and TRBJ2-5; D is perhaps TRBD1 (6 bases). Trimming took off 5 bases at V and 2 bases at J, with 9 bases between the two ends. This CDR3 is 13 amino acids long. Germline CDR1 MNHEY, CDR2 SVGAGI. CDR3 coding DNA: TGTGCCAGCAGTCACGGACAGCAAGAGACCCAGTACTTC. It yields the protein CASSHGQQETQYF.

The chain joins TRBV5-1 to TRBJ1-1; the match to TRBD1 covers 7 bases. The CDR3 runs to 14 residues. Germline assignment: CDR1 SGHRS and CDR2 YFSETQ. Unmatched junction bases numbered 5, after V lost 0 bases and J lost 6 bases. CDR3 DNA: TGCGCCAGCAGCTTGGGACAGGGTTGGGCTGAAGCTTTCTTT. Its translation: CASSLGQGWAEAFF.

V usage is TRBV7-6 and J usage is TRBJ1-2; 7 bases match TRBD1. Per the germline V gene, CDR1 is SGHVS and CDR2 is FNYEAQ. CDR3 size: 13 residues. J lost 4 bases, V lost 1 base, and 0 bases had no gene match. The CDR3 DNA follows: TGTGCCAGCAGCTTAGGGGACAGCTATGGCTACACCTTC. Translated, it gives CASSLGDSYGYTF.

The chain employs TRBV6-6 and TRBJ2-1; TRBD2 is a possible D gene (6 bases). CDR3 size: 14 residues. V dropped 5 bases and J dropped 4 bases, with 12 bases sitting between them. Germline V lookup: CDR1 MNHNY, CDR2 SVGAGI (reference sequence). The CDR3 here is CASSIVGGYNEQFF. The CDR3 coding sequence is TGTGCCAGCAGTATTGTCGGGGGTTACAATGAGCAGTTCTTC.

The rearrangement uses TRBV11-3 and TRBJ2-1, with TRBD2 identical over 11 bases. Trimming removed 4 bases from V and 0 bases from J; junction bases left unmatched: 5. The germline gives CDR1 SGHNT, CDR2 YENEEA. The CDR3 sequence is 17 residues long. This chain's CDR3 is CASSSGLAGSSYNEQFF. The DNA of the CDR3 is TGTGCCAGCAGCTCCGGACTAGCGGGTAGCTCCTACAATGAGCAGTTCTTC. Looking up the rest from reference TRBV11-3 and TRBJ2-1 gives the full variable domain: EAGVVQSPRYKIIEKKQPVAFWCNPISGHNTLYWYLQNLGQGPELLIRYENEEAVDDSQLPKDRFSAERLKGVDSTLKIQPAELGDSAVYLCASSSGLAGSSYNEQFFGPGTRLTVL.

The chain employs TRBV6-4 and TRBJ2-1, with TRBD2 matching over 12 bases. V was clipped by 3 bases and J by 9 bases; unmatched bases: 9. This CDR3 contains 16 residues. Germline V gives CDR1 MRHNA, CDR2 SNTAGT. CDR3 in amino acids: CASSEDTSGGRVEQFF. The CDR3, as DNA: TGTGCCAGCAGTGAAGATACTAGCGGGGGGCGGGTTGAGCAGTTCTTC.

The rearrangement uses TRBV12-5 and TRBJ1-1; no reliable D call. Germline values: CDR1 LGHNT, CDR2 FRNRAP. CDR3 length: 12 amino acids. With 6 bases removed from V and 12 bases from J, the gap between germline ends came to 17 bases. The CDR3 is CASGLRRELTFF. CDR3 DNA: TGTGCTAGTGGCCTGCGAAGGGAGTTGACTTTCTTT.

The chain recombines TRBV9 with TRBJ2-2; perhaps TRBD2 as D (6 bases). CDR3 length equals 15 residues. The ends were cut back, 1 base at V and 4 bases at J, with 11 bases in the middle. Germline-derived CDR1 and CDR2 are SGDLS and YYNGEE. The CDR3 here is CASSVHGEVTGELFF. CDR3 nucleotides: TGTGCCAGCAGCGTACATGGGGAGGTCACCGGGGAGCTGTTTTTT. Variable domain in full (rest from reference TRBV9 and TRBJ2-2): DSGVTQTPKHLITATGQRVTLRCSPRSGDLSVYWYQQSLDQGLQFLIQYYNGEERAKGNILERFSAQQFPDLHSELNLSSLELGDSALYFCASSVHGEVTGELFFGEGSRLTVL.

The rearrangement uses TRBV12-5 and TRBJ1-1, with D perhaps matching TRBD1 (5 bases). CDR3 size: 14 residues. Germline V gene lookup returns CDR1 LGHNT and CDR2 FRNRAP. Between the trimmed V and J ends, which lost 1 base and 3 bases, there was a span of 9 bases. The CDR3 nucleotides read TGTGCTAGTGGTTTGGCCTCGGGGGACACTGAAGCTTTCTTT. Its protein is CASGLASGDTEAFF. The variable domain in full, completed from reference TRBV12-5 and TRBJ1-1, reads DARVTQTPRHKVTEMGQEVTMRCQPILGHNTVFWYRQTMMQGLELLAYFRNRAPLDDSGMPKDRFSAEMPDATLATLKIQPSEPRDSAVYFCASGLASGDTEAFFGQGTRLTVV.

V usage is TRBV14 and J usage is TRBJ1-2; D not certain. CDR1 SGHDN and CDR2 FVKESK come from the germline V gene. V was cut by 0 bases and J by 5 bases, with 7 bases left in between. This CDR3 is 13 amino acids long. CDR3 region: CASSQESGYGYTF. The CDR3 nucleotides are TGTGCCAGCAGCCAAGAATCAGGATATGGCTACACCTTC.

The chain uses TRBV9 and TRBJ2-1; D not resolved. This CDR3 is 12 amino acids long. Trimming removed 0 bases at V and 5 bases at J, with 3 bases between. Germline V gives CDR1 SGDLS, CDR2 YYNGEE. The CDR3 DNA reads TGTGCCAGCAGCGTAGGGGACAATGAGCAGTTCTTC. It is translated as CASSVGDNEQFF.

This sequence joins TRBV10-2 and TRBJ1-6; D ambiguous. The CDR3 sequence is 14 residues long. The germline V gene has CDR1 WSHSY and CDR2 SAAADI. The V end was cut by 2 bases, the J end by 7 bases, with 9 bases between. The CDR3 sequence is CASSEPGWNSPLHF. For the CDR3, the DNA is TGCGCCAGCAGTGAGCCGGGGTGGAATTCACCCCTCCACTTT.

J is TRBJ1-5 and V is TRBV11-2, with D hard to call. The ends were cut back, 3 bases at V and 4 bases at J, with 7 bases in the middle. CDR1 and CDR2 (germline): SGHAT, FQNNGV. The CDR3 length is 13 residues. The CDR3 nucleotides read TGTGCCAGCAGCTTGCGGCAGAATCAGCCCCAGCATTTT. It specifies CASSLRQNQPQHF.

This chain uses TRBV7-9 with TRBJ1-2, with D perhaps TRBD1 (5 bases). Germline V lookup: CDR1 SEHNR, CDR2 FQNEAQ (reference sequence). Between the trimmed V and J ends, which lost 3 bases and 0 bases, there was a span of 8 bases. The CDR3 loop spans 14 amino acids. CDR3 in amino acids: CASSLGGPNYGYTF. CDR3 DNA sequence: TGTGCCAGCAGCTTGGGGGGACCTAACTATGGCTACACCTTC.

CDR3 amino acids: CASSSSAGGTGELFF. The DNA for the CDR3 is TGTGCCAGCAGCTCCTCCGCGGGGGGCACCGGGGAGCTGTTTTTT. The rearrangement joins TRBV7-8 to TRBJ2-2; the match to TRBD2 covers 8 bases. The V segment lost 4 bases and the J segment 4 bases; nucleotides outside the gene matches: 5. Germline V gene data show CDR1 as SGHVS and CDR2 as FQNEAQ. This CDR3 has 15 amino acids. The entire variable domain, with the rest obtained from reference TRBV7-8 and TRBJ2-2, is as follows: GAGVSQSPRYKVAKRGQDVALRCDPISGHVSLFWYQQALGQGPEFLTYFQNEAQLDKSGLPSDRFFAERPEGSVSTLKIQRTQQEDSAVYLCASSSSAGGTGELFFGEGSRLTVL.

The V call is TRBV4-1, the J call TRBJ2-4; 10 nucleotides line up with TRBD1. Looked up from germline, CDR1 is MGHRA and CDR2 is YSYEKL. V shed 1 base and J 3 bases; nucleotides not matched to a gene: 6. This CDR3 contains 17 residues. This CDR3 reads CASSQGQGAKYKNIQYF. DNA for the CDR3: TGCGCCAGCAGCCAAGGACAGGGGGCGAAATACAAAAACATTCAGTACTTC.

The chain couples TRBV27 to TRBJ1-2; D is unclear. The V end was cut by 2 bases, the J end by 5 bases, with 9 bases between. Germline V gene lookup returns CDR1 MNHEY and CDR2 SMNVEV (reference sequence). The CDR3 sequence is 13 residues long. In DNA form, the CDR3 reads TGTGCCAGCAGTTTAGGGCCAAGGTATGGCTACACCTTC. Translating it yields CASSLGPRYGYTF.